The clone carrying this TCR beta chain was observed a handful of times. Its cognate antigen is unknown. This sample was taken from a study of T cells after yellow fever vaccination. Study-wide results and limits: Detected again after the booster were most primary-vaccination clones, at roughly 95% CD4 and 88% CD8.

Germline CDR1 is SGHAT and CDR2 is FQNNGV. The V end lost 0 bases, the J end lost 2 bases, and 10 bases lay between the germline ends. The CDR3 runs to 16 residues. MiXCR was run by TCRdb on the 5' RACE reads, yielding one entry per CDR3 protein. The sample records approximately 510,000 distinct CDR3 sequences, about a fifth being singletons. The origin of this receptor is a man aged 18 to 35 who received the YFV17D yellow fever vaccine. This specimen consisted of PBMCs, obtained approximately 20 days after the first yellow fever vaccination. The chain carries TRBV11-2 and TRBJ2-2; D remains unclear. Here the CDR3 DNA reads TGTGCCAGCAGCTTAGATCAGCTGGAAAACACCGGGGAGCTGTTTTTT. Residues: CASSLDQLENTGELFF.